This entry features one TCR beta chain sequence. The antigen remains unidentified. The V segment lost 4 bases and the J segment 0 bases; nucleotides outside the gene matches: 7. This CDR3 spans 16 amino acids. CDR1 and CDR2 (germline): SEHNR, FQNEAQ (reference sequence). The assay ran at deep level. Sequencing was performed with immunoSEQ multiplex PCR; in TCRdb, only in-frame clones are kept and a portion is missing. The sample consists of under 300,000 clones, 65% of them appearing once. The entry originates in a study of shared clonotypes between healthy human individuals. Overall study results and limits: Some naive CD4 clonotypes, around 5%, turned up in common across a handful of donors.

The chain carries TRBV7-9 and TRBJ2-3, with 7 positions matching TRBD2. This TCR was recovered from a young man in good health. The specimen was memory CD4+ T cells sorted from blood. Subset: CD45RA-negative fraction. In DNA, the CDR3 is TGTGCCAGCAGCTCTCCAGGAGCGGGAAGCACAGATACGCAGTATTTT. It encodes CASSSPGAGSTDTQYF.